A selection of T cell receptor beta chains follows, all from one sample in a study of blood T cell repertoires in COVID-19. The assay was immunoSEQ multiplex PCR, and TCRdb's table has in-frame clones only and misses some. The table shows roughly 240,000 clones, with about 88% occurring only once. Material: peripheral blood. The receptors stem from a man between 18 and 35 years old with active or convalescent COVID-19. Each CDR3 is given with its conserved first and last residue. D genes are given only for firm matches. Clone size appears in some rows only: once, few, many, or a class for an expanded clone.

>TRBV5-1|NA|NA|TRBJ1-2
CASSDRDYGYTF
TGCGCCAGCAGCGACCGGGACTATGGCTACACCTTC
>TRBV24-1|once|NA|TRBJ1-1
CATSDPKGGGTEAFF
TGTGCCACCAGTGATCCAAAAGGGGGTGGGACTGAAGCTTTCTTT
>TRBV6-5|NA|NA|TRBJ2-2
CASSINYRDTGELFF
TGTGCCAGCAGTATAAATTACAGGGACACCGGGGAGCTGTTTTTT
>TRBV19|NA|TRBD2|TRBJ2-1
CASSQSPGLAAQGEQFF
TGTGCCAGTAGCCAATCACCGGGACTAGCGGCCCAGGGTGAGCAGTTCTTC
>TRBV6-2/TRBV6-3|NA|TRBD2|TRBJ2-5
CASSYAGLADLWQETQYF
TGTGCCAGCAGTTACGCGGGACTAGCGGACCTGTGGCAAGAGACCCAGTACTTC
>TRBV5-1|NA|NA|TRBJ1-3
CASSSDILGARAIYF
TGCGCCAGCAGCTCGGATATTTTAGGGGCAAGGGCCATATATTTT
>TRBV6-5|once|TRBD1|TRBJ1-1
CASTGQGAKEAFF
TGTGCCAGCACCGGACAGGGAGCGAAGGAAGCTTTCTTT
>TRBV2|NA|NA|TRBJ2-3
CASSEGLRAGTGGSPSTDTQYF
NA
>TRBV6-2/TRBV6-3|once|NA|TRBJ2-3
CASRYLSTDTQYF
TGTGCCAGCAGGTACCTTAGCACAGATACGCAGTATTTT
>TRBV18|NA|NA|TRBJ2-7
CASSPSDHEQYF
TGTGCCAGCTCACCGTCAGATCACGAGCAGTACTTC
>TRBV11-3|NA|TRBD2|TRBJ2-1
CASSLEAREGNEQFF
TGTGCCAGCAGCTTAGAGGCTCGGGAGGGCAATGAGCAGTTCTTC
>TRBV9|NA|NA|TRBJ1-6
CASSVAAGSPLHF
TGTGCCAGCAGCGTAGCGGCAGGTTCACCCCTCCACTTT